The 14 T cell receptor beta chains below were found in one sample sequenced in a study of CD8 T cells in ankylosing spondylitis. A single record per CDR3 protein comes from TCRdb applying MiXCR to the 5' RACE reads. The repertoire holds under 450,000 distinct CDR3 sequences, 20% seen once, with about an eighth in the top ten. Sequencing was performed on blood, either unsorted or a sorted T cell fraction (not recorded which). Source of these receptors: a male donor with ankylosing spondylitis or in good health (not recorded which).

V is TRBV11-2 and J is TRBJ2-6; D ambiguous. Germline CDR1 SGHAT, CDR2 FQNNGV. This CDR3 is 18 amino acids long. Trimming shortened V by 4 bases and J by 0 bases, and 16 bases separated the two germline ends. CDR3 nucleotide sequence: TGTGCCAGCAGCTCCCTACTGGACGGCAGCTCTGGGGCCAACGTCCTGACTTTC. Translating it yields CASSSLLDGSSGANVLTF.

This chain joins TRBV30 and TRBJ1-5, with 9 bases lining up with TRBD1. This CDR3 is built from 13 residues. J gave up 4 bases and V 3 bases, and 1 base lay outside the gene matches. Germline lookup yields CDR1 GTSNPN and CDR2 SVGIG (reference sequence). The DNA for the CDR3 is TGTGCCTGGAGAGACAGGGGGAATCAGCCCCAGCATTTT. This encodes CAWRDRGNQPQHF.

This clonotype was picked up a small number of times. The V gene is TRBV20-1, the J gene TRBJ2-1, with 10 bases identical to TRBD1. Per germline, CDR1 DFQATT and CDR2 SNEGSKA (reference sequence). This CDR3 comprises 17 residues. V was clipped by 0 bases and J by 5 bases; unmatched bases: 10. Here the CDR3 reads CSAREGWGQGLDNEQFF. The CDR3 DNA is TGCAGTGCTAGAGAGGGCTGGGGACAGGGGTTGGACAATGAGCAGTTCTTC.

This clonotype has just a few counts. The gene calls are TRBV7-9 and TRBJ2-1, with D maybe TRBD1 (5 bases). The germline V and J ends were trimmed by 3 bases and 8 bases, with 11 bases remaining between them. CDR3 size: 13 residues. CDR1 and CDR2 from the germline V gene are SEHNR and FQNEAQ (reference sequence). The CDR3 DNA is TGTGCCAGCAGCTTGGCAGGGAACCATGAGCAGTTCTTC. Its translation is CASSLAGNHEQFF. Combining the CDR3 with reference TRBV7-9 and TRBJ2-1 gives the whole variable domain DTGVSQNPRHKITKRGQNVTFRCDPISEHNRLYWYRQTLGQGPEFLTYFQNEAQLEKSRLLSDRFSAERPKGSFSTLEIQRTEQGDSAMYLCASSLAGNHEQFFGPGTRLTVL.

The CDR3 here is CASSPSGAAEQYF. In DNA form, the CDR3 reads TGTGCCAGCAGCCCCAGTGGGGCAGCCGAGCAGTACTTC. The genes are TRBV7-9 and TRBJ2-7; perhaps TRBD1 as D (5 bases). This CDR3 comprises 13 residues. Germline CDR1 SEHNR, CDR2 FQNEAQ (reference sequence). Trimming left V 5 bases short and J 6 bases short, with 14 bases between.

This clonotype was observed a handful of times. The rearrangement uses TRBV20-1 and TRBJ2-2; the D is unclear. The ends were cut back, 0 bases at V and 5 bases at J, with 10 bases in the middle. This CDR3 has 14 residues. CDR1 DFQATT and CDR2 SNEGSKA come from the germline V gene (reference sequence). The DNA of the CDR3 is TGCAGTGCTAGAGATACGCTCAGGACCGGGGAGCTGTTTTTT. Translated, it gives CSARDTLRTGELFF.

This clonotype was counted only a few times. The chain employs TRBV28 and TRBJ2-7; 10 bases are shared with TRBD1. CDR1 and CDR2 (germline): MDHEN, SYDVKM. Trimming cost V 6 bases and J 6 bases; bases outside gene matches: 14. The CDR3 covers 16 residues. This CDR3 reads CASSLPGGTGVGEQYF. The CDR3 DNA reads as TGTGCCAGCAGCCTACCGGGGGGGACAGGGGTTGGCGAGCAGTACTTC.

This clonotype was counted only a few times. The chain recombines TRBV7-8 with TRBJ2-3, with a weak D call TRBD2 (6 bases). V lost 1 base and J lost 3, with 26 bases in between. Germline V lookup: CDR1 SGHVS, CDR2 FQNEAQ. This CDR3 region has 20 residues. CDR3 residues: CASSLVYGGETIVRTDTQYF. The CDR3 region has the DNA TGTGCCAGCAGCTTAGTGTATGGCGGGGAAACAATAGTAAGGACAGATACGCAGTATTTT.

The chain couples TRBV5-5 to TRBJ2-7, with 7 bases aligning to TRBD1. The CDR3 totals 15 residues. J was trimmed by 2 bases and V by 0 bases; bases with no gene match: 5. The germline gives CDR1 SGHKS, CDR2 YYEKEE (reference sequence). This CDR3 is CASSLVIGTAYEQYF. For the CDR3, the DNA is TGTGCCAGCAGCTTGGTTATTGGGACAGCCTACGAGCAGTACTTC.

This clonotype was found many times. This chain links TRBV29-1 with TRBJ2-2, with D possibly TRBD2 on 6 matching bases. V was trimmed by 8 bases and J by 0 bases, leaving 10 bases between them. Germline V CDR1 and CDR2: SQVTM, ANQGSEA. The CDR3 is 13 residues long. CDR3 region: CSFSGANTGELFF. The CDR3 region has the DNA TGCAGCTTTAGCGGTGCGAACACCGGGGAGCTGTTTTTT.

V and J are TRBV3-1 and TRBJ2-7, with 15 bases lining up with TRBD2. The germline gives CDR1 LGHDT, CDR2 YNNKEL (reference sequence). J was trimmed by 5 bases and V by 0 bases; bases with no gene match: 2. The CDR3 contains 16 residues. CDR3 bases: TGTGCCAGCAGCCAAGACGGGACTAGCGGGGGGCACGAGCAGTACTTC. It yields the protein CASSQDGTSGGHEQYF.

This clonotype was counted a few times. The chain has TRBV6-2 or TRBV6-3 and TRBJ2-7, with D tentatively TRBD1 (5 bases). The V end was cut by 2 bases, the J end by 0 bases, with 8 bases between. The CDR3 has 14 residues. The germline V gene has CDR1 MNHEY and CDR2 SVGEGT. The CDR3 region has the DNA TGTGCCAGCAGTTACGGCCAGGGCTCCTACGAGCAGTACTTC. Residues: CASSYGQGSYEQYF.

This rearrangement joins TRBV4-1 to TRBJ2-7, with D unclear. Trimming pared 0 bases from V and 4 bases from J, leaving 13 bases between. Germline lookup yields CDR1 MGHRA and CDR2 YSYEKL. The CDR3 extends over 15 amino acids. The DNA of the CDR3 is TGCGCCAGCAGCCAAGAGGTCATTCGGAGTTACGAGCAGTACTTC. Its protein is CASSQEVIRSYEQYF.

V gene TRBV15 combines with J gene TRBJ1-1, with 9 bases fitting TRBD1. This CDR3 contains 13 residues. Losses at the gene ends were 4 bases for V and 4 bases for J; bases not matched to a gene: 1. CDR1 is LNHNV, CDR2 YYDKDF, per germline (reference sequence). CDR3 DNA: TGTGCCACCAGCATACAGGGGGCCACTGAAGCTTTCTTT. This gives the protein CATSIQGATEAFF. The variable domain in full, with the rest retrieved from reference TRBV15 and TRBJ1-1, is DAMVIQNPRYQVTQFGKPVTLSCSQTLNHNVMYWYQQKSSQAPKLLFHYYDKDFNNEADTPDNFQSRRPNTSFCFLDIRSPGLGDTAMYLCATSIQGATEAFFGQGTRLTVV.